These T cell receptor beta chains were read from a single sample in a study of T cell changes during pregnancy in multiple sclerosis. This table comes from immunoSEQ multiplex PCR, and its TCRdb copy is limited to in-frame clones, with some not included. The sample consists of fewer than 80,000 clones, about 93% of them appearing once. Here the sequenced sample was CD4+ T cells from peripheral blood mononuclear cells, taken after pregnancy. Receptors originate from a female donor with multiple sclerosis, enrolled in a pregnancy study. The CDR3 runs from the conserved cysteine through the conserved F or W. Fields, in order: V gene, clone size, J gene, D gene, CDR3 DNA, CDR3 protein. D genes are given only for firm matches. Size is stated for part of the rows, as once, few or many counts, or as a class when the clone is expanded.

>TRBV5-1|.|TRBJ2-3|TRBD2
TGCGCCAGCAGTGAGAGCGGGAGTAGCACAGATACGCAGTATTTT
CASSESGSSTDTQYF
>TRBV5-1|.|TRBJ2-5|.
TGCGCCAGCAGCTTGGCCGGCCCCTCAGGGGAGACCCAGTACTTC
CASSLAGPSGETQYF
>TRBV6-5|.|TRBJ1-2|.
TGTGCCAGCAGTGATCAGGATGTCTATGGCTACACCTTC
CASSDQDVYGYTF
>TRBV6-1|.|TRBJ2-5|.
TGTGCCAGCAGTGCAAAGAGCGGCCCAGGCGGGGAAGAGACCCAGTACTTC
CASSAKSGPGGEETQYF
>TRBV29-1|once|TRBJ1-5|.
TGCAGCGTTGAACAGGCCAGGAGCAATCAGCCCCAGCATTTT
CSVEQARSNQPQHF
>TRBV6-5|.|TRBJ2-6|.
TGTGCCAGCAGTTATGAGCAAGTCGCCAACGTCCTGACTTTC
CASSYEQVANVLTF
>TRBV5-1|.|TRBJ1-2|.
TGCGCCAGCAGCTTGGAGTGGCAGGGTACGGAGGGCTACACCTTC
CASSLEWQGTEGYTF
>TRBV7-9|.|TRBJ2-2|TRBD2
TGTGCCAGCAGCTTAGCGCTAGCGGGAGGATCCGGGGAGCTGTTTTTT
CASSLALAGGSGELFF
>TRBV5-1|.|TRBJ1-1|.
TGCGCCAGCAGCCCCTCGGGGAGCAGTAAGCAGAACACTGAAGCTTTCTTT
CASSPSGSSKQNTEAFF
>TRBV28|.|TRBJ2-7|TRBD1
TGTGCCAGCAGGAACCCGGGACAGGGACGCTACGAGCAGTACTTC
CASRNPGQGRYEQYF
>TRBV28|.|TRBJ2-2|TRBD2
TGTGCCAGCAGTTTGACTAGCGGGAGAGGTACCGGGGAGCTGTTTTTT
CASSLTSGRGTGELFF
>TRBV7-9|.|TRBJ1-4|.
TGTGCCAGCAGCTTATCACAAGCAACTAATGAAAAACTGTTTTTT
CASSLSQATNEKLFF
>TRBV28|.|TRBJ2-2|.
TGTGCCAGCAGTTTCCTAGGGGGGGTCACCGGGGAGCTGTTTTTT
CASSFLGGVTGELFF
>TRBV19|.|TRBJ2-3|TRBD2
TGTGCCAGTAGTACAACTAGCGGGAGATTCACAGATACGCAGTATTTT
CASSTTSGRFTDTQYF
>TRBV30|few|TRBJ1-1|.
TGTGCCTGGAGATCGGGGGGCGGATACACTGAAGCTTTCTTT
CAWRSGGGYTEAFF
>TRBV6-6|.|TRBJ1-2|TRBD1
TGTGCCAGCAGTTTCCTCAGGGGGCAGGATGGCTACACCTTC
CASSFLRGQDGYTF
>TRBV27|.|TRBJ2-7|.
TGTGCCAGCAGTTTATCTTCCGGAGCTGTCTCCTACGAGCAGTACTTC
CASSLSSGAVSYEQYF
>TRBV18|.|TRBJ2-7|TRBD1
TGTGCCAGCTCACCACGGGGACAGGGTAGGCTCGAGCAGTACTTC
CASSPRGQGRLEQYF
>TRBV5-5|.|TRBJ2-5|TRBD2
TGTGCCAGCAGCTTGGACGGACTAGCGGGAGGGGGAGAGACCCAGTACTTC
CASSLDGLAGGGETQYF
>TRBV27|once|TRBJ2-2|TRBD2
TGTGCCAGCAGTTTAGGTAGCGGGGAGAACACCGGGGAGCTGTTTTTT
CASSLGSGENTGELFF
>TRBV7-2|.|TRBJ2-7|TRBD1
TGTGCCAGCAGCTTAGGGGGGACAGCGAGCTCCTACGAGCAGTACTTC
CASSLGGTASSYEQYF
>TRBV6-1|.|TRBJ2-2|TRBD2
TGTGCCAGCAGTGCACTAGCGGCAATTACCGGGGAGCTGTTTTTT
CASSALAAITGELFF
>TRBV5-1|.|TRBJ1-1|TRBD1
TGCGCCAGCAGCTGGGGGGCAGGGGGCGCGAACACTGAAGCTTTCTTT
CASSWGAGGANTEAFF
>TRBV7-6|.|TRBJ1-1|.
TGTGCCAGCAGCTTAAGTGGAGGTCAGAGCACTGAAGCTTTCTTT
CASSLSGGQSTEAFF
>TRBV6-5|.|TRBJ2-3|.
TGTGCCAGCAGTTACGGGCGAGGGTGGGATACGCAGTATTTT
CASSYGRGWDTQYF
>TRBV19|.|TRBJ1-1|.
TGTGCCAGTAGCCTACGAGGAGGTGCTGAAGCTTTCTTT
CASSLRGGAEAFF
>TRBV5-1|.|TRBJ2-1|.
TGCGCCAGCAGCTCGCTATCCTCCTCGGGTGAGCAGTTCTTC
CASSSLSSSGEQFF
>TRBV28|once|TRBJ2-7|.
TGTGCCAGCATGTACGACAGGGAGGCTCGGCAGTACTTC
CASMYDREARQYF
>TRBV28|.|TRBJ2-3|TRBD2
TGTGCCAGCAGGTCCCTAGCGGACTCCCCTAGCACAGATACGCAGTATTTT
CASRSLADSPSTDTQYF
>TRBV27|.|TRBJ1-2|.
TGTGCCAGCAGTTTCAGACAGGACAATGGCTACACCTTC
CASSFRQDNGYTF
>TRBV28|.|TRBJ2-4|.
TGTGCCAGCAGTCCCGGACTGAGAAACATTCAGTACTTC
CASSPGLRNIQYF
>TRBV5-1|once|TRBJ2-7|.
TGCGCCAGCAGCCTAGGGGTGAGTGGTAGCTCCTACGAGCAGTACTTC
CASSLGVSGSSYEQYF
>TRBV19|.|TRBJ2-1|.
TGTGCCAGTAGTAGGGATCTCCAGGGGCAGTTCTTC
CASSRDLQGQFF
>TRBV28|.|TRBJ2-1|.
TGTGCCAGCAGTCCCATGCCTAGACAGATCTCCTACAATGAGCAGTTCTTC
CASSPMPRQISYNEQFF
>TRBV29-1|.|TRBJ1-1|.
TGCAGCGTTGCTTACAGGAGCACGCGGAACACTGAAGCTTTCTTT
CSVAYRSTRNTEAFF
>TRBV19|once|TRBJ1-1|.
TGTGCCAGTAGTATGGCGGAAGGCACTGAAGCTTTCTTT
CASSMAEGTEAFF
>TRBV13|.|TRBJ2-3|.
TGTGCCAGCAGGAAGGAGGGTACAGATACGCAGTATTTT
CASRKEGTDTQYF
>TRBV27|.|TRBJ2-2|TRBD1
TGTGCCAGCAGTCACACGGGACAGTTTAACACCGGGGAGCTGTTTTTT
CASSHTGQFNTGELFF
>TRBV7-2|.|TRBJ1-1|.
TGTGCCAGCAGACAAACCAATATGAACACTGAAGCTTTCTTT
CASRQTNMNTEAFF
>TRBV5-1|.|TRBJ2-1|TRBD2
TGCGCCAGCAGCTTTACGGGGGGAAATGAGCAGTTCTTC
CASSFTGGNEQFF
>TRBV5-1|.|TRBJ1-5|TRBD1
TGCGCCAGCAGCGCCACAGGGGAGCCCCAGCATTTT
CASSATGEPQHF